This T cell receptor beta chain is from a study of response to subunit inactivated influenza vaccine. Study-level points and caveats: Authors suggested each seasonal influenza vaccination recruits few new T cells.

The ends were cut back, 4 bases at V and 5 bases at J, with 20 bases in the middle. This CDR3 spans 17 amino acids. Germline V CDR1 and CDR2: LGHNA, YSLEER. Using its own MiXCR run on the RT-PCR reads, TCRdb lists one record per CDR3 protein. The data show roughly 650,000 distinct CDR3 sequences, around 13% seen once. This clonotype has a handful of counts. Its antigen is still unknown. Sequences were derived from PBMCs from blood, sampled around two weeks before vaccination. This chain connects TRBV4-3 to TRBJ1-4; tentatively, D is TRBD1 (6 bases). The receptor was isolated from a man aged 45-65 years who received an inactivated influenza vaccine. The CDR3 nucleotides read TGCGCCAGCAGCCGCGAACGAACCCGGGGGCAAAATGAAAAACTGTTTTTT. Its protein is CASSRERTRGQNEKLFF.